This is a list of T cell receptor beta chains from one sample in a study of blood T cell repertoires in COVID-19. Here immunoSEQ multiplex PCR was the method, and the copy in TCRdb shows in-frame clones only, minus some. Altogether about 76,000 clones are present, over 80% being singletons, with the ten largest covering 5.8%. What was sequenced was peripheral blood. Receptor source: a man over 45 with active COVID-19. Each CDR3 is given with its conserved first and last residue. The D gene is left open where the match is weak. The listing skips clone size in some rows; elsewhere it reads once, few, many or a size class.

D gene	V gene	clone size	J gene	CDR3 protein	CDR3 DNA
TRBD1	TRBV9	.	TRBJ2-5	CASSLTGLPETQYF	TGTGCCAGCAGCCTGACAGGGCTTCCCGAGACCCAGTACTTC
TRBD1	TRBV27	.	TRBJ1-4	CASSLNRGGEKLFF	TGTGCCAGCAGTTTAAACAGGGGGGGAGAAAAACTGTTTTTT
TRBD1	TRBV5-4	.	TRBJ2-7	CASRTDRGLYEQYF	TGTGCCAGCAGGACCGACAGGGGGCTCTACGAGCAGTACTTC
.	TRBV6-4	.	TRBJ1-4	CASSTEYGEKLFF	TGTGCCAGCAGTACAGAATACGGTGAAAAACTGTTTTTT
TRBD2	TRBV9	few	TRBJ2-7	CASSAGTSGRGEQYF	TGTGCCAGCAGCGCAGGGACTAGCGGGAGAGGGGAGCAGTACTTC
.	TRBV3-1/TRBV3-2	few	TRBJ2-3	CASSQDPRLITDTQYF	TGTGCCAGCAGCCAAGATCCGAGACTTATCACAGATACGCAGTATTTT
.	TRBV7-8	.	TRBJ1-3	CASSPSPGTGNTIYF	TGTGCCAGCAGCCCGTCCCCGGGGACTGGAAACACCATATATTTT
TRBD2	TRBV13	.	TRBJ2-5	CASSLELAGVQETQYF	TGTGCCAGCAGCTTAGAGCTAGCGGGGGTGCAGGAGACCCAGTACTTC
.	TRBV19	.	TRBJ2-7	CASSIDPAAGPSYEQYF	TGTGCCAGTAGTATAGATCCCGCGGCGGGACCATCCTACGAGCAGTACTTC
.	TRBV6-6	.	TRBJ2-1	CASTQVGGDSYNEQFF	TGTGCCAGCACCCAGGTAGGGGGAGACTCCTACAATGAGCAGTTCTTC
TRBD2	TRBV27	.	TRBJ2-2	CASSLYPPNSGGASGELFF	TGTGCCAGCAGTTTATACCCCCCGAACAGCGGGGGGGCTTCCGGGGAGCTGTTTTTT
.	TRBV5-4	once	TRBJ2-5	CASSLAGGEETQYF	TGTGCCAGCAGCTTGGCCGGGGGTGAAGAGACCCAGTACTTC
.	TRBV7-3	.	TRBJ1-1	CASSLQGMNTEAFF	TGTGCCAGCAGCTTACAGGGTATGAACACTGAAGCTTTCTTT
.	TRBV7-3	.	TRBJ2-1	CASSLQGGSYNEQFF	TGTGCCAGCAGCCTACAGGGTGGATCCTACAATGAGCAGTTCTTC
TRBD1	TRBV5-6	.	TRBJ1-1	CASSLRGTGLNTEAFF	TGTGCCAGCAGCTTGCGGGGGACAGGGCTGAACACTGAAGCTTTCTTT
.	TRBV7-2	.	TRBJ1-1	CASSILAGPGGTEAFF	TGTGCCAGCAGCATTCTCGCAGGGCCGGGGGGGACTGAAGCTTTCTTT
.	TRBV19	.	TRBJ1-1	CATIPSTGLMNTEAFF	TGTGCCACAATCCCCTCAACAGGATTGATGAACACTGAAGCTTTCTTT
TRBD1	TRBV4-2	.	TRBJ2-7	CASSQERRGLYEQYF	TGTGCCAGCAGCCAAGAACGCAGGGGGCTGTACGAGCAGTACTTC
TRBD1	TRBV6-1	.	TRBJ2-4	CASSGRQGATKNIQYF	TGTGCCAGCAGTGGGAGACAGGGGGCGACCAAAAACATTCAGTACTTC
.	TRBV29-1	.	TRBJ2-7	CSVVGLREAWYEQYF	TGCAGCGTTGTTGGGTTGAGGGAAGCTTGGTACGAGCAGTACTTC
.	TRBV18	.	TRBJ1-4	CASSPGQGSEKLFF	TGTGCCAGCTCACCAGGGCAGGGGAGTGAAAAACTGTTTTTT
.	TRBV19	.	TRBJ2-5	CASSIGLRETQYF	TGTGCCAGTAGTATTGGACTTCGAGAGACCCAGTACTTC
.	TRBV21-1	.	TRBJ2-6	CASSKYMGKGRPSGANVLTF	TGTGCCAGCAGCAAGTATATGGGAAAGGGGAGGCCCTCTGGGGCCAACGTCCTGACTTTC
.	TRBV2	.	TRBJ1-5	CASMQGLLQPQHF	TGTGCCAGCATGCAGGGATTGTTGCAGCCCCAGCATTTT
TRBD1	TRBV18	.	TRBJ2-7	CASSPLPGQGASEQYF	TGTGCCAGCTCACCCCTGCCGGGACAGGGGGCCAGCGAGCAGTACTTC
.	TRBV25-1	once	TRBJ2-7	CASSHLSGVYSYEQYF	TGTGCCAGCAGTCACCTGTCAGGGGTTTACTCCTACGAGCAGTACTTC
TRBD2	TRBV10-3	.	TRBJ2-5	CAISESRGVAGTQETQYF	TGTGCCATCAGTGAGTCGAGAGGAGTAGCGGGGACCCAAGAGACCCAGTACTTC
TRBD1	TRBV6-5	.	TRBJ2-7	CASTARTGGSYEQYF	TGTGCCAGCACTGCCCGCACAGGGGGATCCTACGAGCAGTACTTC
.	TRBV5-1	.	TRBJ1-2	CASSLEWGPGTF	.
.	TRBV9	.	TRBJ2-5	CASSSDRGWETQYF	TGTGCCAGCAGCTCGGACAGAGGTTGGGAGACCCAGTACTTC
TRBD1	TRBV4-3	.	TRBJ2-6	CASSQQGARTSGANVLTF	TGCGCCAGCAGCCAACAGGGGGCACGCACCTCTGGGGCCAACGTCCTGACTTTC
.	TRBV30	.	TRBJ2-3	CARSRQGSDTQYF	TGTGCCCGGAGTCGGCAGGGGTCCGATACGCAGTATTTT
TRBD1	TRBV11-1	few	TRBJ2-7	CASSPDRLEQYF	TGTGCCAGCAGCCCGGACAGGCTAGAGCAGTACTTC
TRBD2	TRBV5-4	.	TRBJ2-3	CASSWNSGSSTDTQYF	TGTGCCAGCAGCTGGAATAGCGGGAGTAGCACAGATACGCAGTATTTT
TRBD2	TRBV28	.	TRBJ2-5	CASGRLAGFQETQYF	TGTGCCAGCGGAAGACTAGCGGGTTTTCAAGAGACCCAGTACTTC
TRBD2	TRBV4-1	.	TRBJ2-3	CASSVLSREAGTDTQYF	TGCGCCAGCAGCGTATTAAGTCGGGAGGCGGGCACAGATACGCAGTATTTT
TRBD1	TRBV2	once	TRBJ2-5	CASSAGTGQQETQYF	TGTGCCAGCAGTGCGGGGACAGGGCAACAAGAGACCCAGTACTTC
.	TRBV6-1	.	TRBJ2-6	CAILSGANVLTF	TGTGCCATCCTCTCTGGGGCCAACGTCCTGACTTTC
.	TRBV27	.	TRBJ1-1	CASSLSSASEAFF	TGTGCCAGCAGTTTATCGAGTGCGTCTGAAGCTTTCTTT
.	TRBV20-1	.	TRBJ2-1	CSATQPREQFF	TGCAGTGCTACCCAACCCCGGGAGCAGTTCTTC
.	TRBV3-1/TRBV3-2	.	TRBJ1-2	CASSLPGYGYTF	TGTGCCAGCAGCCTCCCGGGATATGGCTACACCTTC
TRBD1	TRBV6-6	once	TRBJ2-2	CASSTGTGGETGELFF	TGTGCCAGCAGTACCGGGACAGGGGGTGAAACCGGGGAGCTGTTTTTT
.	TRBV29-1	.	TRBJ2-7	CSVSQGGNEQYF	TGCAGCGTTAGTCAGGGTGGAAACGAGCAGTACTTC
TRBD2	TRBV2	.	TRBJ2-7	CASTRLAGVNSYEQYF	TGTGCCAGCACCCGACTAGCGGGAGTAAACTCCTACGAGCAGTACTTC
.	TRBV18	.	TRBJ1-3	CASSLTGTRSVNTIYF	TGTGCCAGCTCACTTACGGGGACAAGGAGTGTAAACACCATATATTTT
TRBD1	TRBV4-3	.	TRBJ1-2	CASTRFNTGTAGYTF	TGCGCCAGCACCAGATTTAACACCGGGACAGCGGGCTACACCTTC
TRBD1	TRBV2	.	TRBJ2-2	CASTLTGNRRGELFF	TGTGCCAGCACCTTGACAGGGAATAGGCGCGGGGAGCTGTTTTTT
TRBD2	TRBV4-3	.	TRBJ2-7	CASSQDPETSGLQYF	TGCGCCAGCAGCCAAGATCCTGAGACTAGCGGCCTGCAGTACTTC
TRBD1	TRBV5-8	few	TRBJ1-2	CASSPGTGIYGYTF	TGTGCCAGCAGCCCCGGGACAGGAATCTATGGCTACACCTTC
.	TRBV19	.	TRBJ1-1	CASTQDGRTEAFF	TGTGCCAGTACACAGGACGGACGTACTGAAGCTTTCTTT
TRBD1	TRBV7-2	once	TRBJ1-2	CASNLQSGGVYGYTF	TGTGCCAGCAACCTTCAGTCAGGGGGCGTATATGGCTACACCTTC
.	TRBV9	few	TRBJ1-1	CASSVDAVNTEAFF	TGTGCCAGCAGCGTTGACGCGGTTAACACTGAAGCTTTCTTT
.	TRBV5-4	.	TRBJ2-5	CASSFRRQGQETQYF	TGTGCCAGCAGCTTTCGGCGCCAGGGCCAAGAGACCCAGTACTTC
.	TRBV9	.	TRBJ2-7	CASSPGAVGGEQYF	TGTGCCAGCAGCCCAGGGGCGGTTGGTGGCGAGCAGTACTTC
TRBD2	TRBV14	.	TRBJ2-1	CASSREAGGRLNEQFF	TGTGCCAGCAGCCGAGAAGCGGGGGGGCGCCTCAATGAGCAGTTCTTC
.	TRBV24-1	.	TRBJ1-2	CATSEPGYGYTF	TGTGCCACCAGTGAACCCGGCTATGGCTACACCTTC
TRBD2	TRBV29-1	.	TRBJ2-1	CSVPGGVDEQFF	TGCAGCGTTCCGGGAGGGGTCGATGAGCAGTTCTTC
.	TRBV7-6	.	TRBJ2-5	CASSRSGHRETQYF	TGTGCCAGCAGCCGTTCGGGACATCGAGAGACCCAGTACTTC
TRBD2	TRBV14	.	TRBJ2-1	CASSQDSLAGVIEQFF	TGTGCCAGCAGCCAAGACTCACTAGCGGGAGTCATCGAGCAGTTCTTC
.	TRBV7-2	.	TRBJ2-2	CASSSAAPGELFF	TGTGCCAGCAGCTCAGCCGCGCCCGGGGAGCTGTTTTTT